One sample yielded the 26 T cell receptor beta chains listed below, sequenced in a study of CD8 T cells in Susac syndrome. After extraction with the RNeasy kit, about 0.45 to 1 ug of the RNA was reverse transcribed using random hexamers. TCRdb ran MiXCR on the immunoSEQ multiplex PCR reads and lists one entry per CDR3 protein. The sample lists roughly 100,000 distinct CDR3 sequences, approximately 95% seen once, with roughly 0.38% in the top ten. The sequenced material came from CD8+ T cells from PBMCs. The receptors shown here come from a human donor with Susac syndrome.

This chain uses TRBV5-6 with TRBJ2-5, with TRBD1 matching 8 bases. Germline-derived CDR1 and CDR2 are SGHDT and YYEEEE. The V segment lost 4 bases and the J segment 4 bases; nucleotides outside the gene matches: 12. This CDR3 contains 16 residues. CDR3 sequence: CASSPPLDRGRETQYF. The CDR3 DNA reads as TGTGCCAGCAGCCCTCCCTTAGACAGGGGCCGAGAGACCCAGTACTTC.

CDR3 in DNA: TGCAGTGCTAGAGATCCTAGCGGGGGACCCTACGAGCAGTACTTC. It codes for CSARDPSGGPYEQYF. This rearrangement joins TRBV20-1 to TRBJ2-7, with TRBD2 matching over 10 bases. The J segment lost 2 bases and the V segment lost 0 bases, leaving 4 bases of the junction unmatched. Germline assignment: CDR1 DFQATT and CDR2 SNEGSKA (reference sequence). The CDR3 extends over 15 amino acids.

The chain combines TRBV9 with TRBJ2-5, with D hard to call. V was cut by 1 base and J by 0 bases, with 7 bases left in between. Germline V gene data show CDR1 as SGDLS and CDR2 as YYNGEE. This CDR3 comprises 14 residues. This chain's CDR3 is CASSVLADQETQYF. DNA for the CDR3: TGTGCCAGCAGCGTATTGGCAGACCAAGAGACCCAGTACTTC.

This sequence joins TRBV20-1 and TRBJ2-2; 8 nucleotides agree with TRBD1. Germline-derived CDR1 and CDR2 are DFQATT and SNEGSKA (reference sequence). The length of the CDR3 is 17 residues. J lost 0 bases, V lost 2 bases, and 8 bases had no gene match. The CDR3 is CSARPRRGQANTGELFF. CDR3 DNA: TGCAGTGCTAGACCCCGCAGGGGACAGGCGAACACCGGGGAGCTGTTTTTT.

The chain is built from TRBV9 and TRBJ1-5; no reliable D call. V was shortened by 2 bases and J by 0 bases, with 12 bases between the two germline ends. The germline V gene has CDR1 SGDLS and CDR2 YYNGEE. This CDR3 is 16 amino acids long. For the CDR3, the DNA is TGTGCCAGCAGCGTCGTCACGGCATATAGCAATCAGCCCCAGCATTTT. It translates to CASSVVTAYSNQPQHF.

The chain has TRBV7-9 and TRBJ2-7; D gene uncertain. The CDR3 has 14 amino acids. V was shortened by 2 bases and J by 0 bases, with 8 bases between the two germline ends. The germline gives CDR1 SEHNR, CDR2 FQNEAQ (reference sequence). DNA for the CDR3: TGTGCCAGCAGCTTAACGGGCAGCTCCTACGAGCAGTACTTC. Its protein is CASSLTGSSYEQYF.

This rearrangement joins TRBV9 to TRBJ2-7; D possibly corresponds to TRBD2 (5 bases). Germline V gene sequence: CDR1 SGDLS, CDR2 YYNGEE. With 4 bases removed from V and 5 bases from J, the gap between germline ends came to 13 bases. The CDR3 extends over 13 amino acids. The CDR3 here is CASSTKGEDEQYF. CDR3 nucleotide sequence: TGTGCCAGCAGCACCAAGGGAGAGGACGAGCAGTACTTC. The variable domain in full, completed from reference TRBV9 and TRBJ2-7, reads DSGVTQTPKHLITATGQRVTLRCSPRSGDLSVYWYQQSLDQGLQFLIQYYNGEERAKGNILERFSAQQFPDLHSELNLSSLELGDSALYFCASSTKGEDEQYFGPGTRLTVT.

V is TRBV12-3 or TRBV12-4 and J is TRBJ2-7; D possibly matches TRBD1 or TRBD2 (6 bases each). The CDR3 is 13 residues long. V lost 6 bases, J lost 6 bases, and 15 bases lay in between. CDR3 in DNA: TGTGCCAGCAGCTATTCACAGGGAGGCGAGCAGTACTTC. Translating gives CASSYSQGGEQYF.

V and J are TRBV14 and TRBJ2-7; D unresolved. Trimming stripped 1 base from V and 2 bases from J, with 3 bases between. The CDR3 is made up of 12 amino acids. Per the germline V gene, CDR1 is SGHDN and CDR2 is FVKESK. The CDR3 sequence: CASSQAPYEQYF. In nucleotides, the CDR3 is TGTGCCAGCAGCCAAGCCCCCTACGAGCAGTACTTC.

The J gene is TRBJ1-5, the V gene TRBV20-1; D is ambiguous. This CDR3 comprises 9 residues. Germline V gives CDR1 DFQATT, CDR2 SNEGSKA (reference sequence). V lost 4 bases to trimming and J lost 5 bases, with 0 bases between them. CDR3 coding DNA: TGCAGTGCTAATCAGCCCCAGCATTTT. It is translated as CSANQPQHF.

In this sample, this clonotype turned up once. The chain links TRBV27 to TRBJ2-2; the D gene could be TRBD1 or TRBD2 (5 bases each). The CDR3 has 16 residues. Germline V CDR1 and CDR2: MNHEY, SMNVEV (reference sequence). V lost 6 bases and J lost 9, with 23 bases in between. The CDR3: CASRQFSGTASRELFF. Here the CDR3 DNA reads TGTGCCAGCAGACAATTCTCTGGGACCGCGAGCCGGGAGCTGTTTTTT.

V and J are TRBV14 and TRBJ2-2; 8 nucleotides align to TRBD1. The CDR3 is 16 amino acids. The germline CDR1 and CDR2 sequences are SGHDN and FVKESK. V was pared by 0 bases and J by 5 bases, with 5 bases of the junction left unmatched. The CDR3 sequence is CASSQEDREETGELFF. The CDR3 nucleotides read TGTGCCAGCAGCCAAGAGGACAGGGAAGAAACCGGGGAGCTGTTTTTT.

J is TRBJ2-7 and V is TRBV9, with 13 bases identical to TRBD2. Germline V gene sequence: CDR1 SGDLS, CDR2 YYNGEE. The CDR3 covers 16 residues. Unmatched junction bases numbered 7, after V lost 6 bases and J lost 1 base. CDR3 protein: CASNQGGLAGSYEQYF. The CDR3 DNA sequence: TGTGCCAGCAATCAGGGGGGACTAGCGGGGTCCTACGAGCAGTACTTC.

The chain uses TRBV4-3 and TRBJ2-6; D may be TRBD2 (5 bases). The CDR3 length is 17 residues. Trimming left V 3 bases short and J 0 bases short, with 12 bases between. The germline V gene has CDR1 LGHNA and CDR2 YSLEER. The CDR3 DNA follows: TGCGCCAGCAGCCATGGGAGCGGCAGCTCTGGGGCCAACGTCCTGACTTTC. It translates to CASSHGSGSSGANVLTF.

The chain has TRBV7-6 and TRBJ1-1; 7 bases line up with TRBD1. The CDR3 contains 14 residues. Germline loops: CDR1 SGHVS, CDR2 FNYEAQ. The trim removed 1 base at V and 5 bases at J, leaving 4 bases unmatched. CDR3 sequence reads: CASSLEKTGTEAFF. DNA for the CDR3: TGTGCCAGCAGCTTAGAAAAGACAGGGACTGAAGCTTTCTTT.

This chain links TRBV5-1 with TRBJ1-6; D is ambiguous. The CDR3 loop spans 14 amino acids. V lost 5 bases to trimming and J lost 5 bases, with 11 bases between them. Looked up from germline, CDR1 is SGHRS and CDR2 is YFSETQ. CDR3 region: CASRFGQDNSPLHF. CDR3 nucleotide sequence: TGCGCCAGCAGATTTGGGCAGGATAATTCACCCCTCCACTTT. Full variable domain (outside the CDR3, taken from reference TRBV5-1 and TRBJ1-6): KAGVTQTPRYLIKTRGQQVTLSCSPISGHRSVSWYQQTPGQGLQFLFEYFSETQRNKGNFPGRFSGRQFSNSRSEMNVSTLELGDSALYLCASRFGQDNSPLHFGNGTRLTVT.

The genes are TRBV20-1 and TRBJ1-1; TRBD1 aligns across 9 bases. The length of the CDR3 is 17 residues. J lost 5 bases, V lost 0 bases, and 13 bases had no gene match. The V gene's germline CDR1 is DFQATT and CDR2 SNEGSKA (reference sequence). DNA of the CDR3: TGCAGTGCTAGAGATTCGAGGACAGGGGCGCAGAGTACTGAAGCTTTCTTT. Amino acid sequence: CSARDSRTGAQSTEAFF.

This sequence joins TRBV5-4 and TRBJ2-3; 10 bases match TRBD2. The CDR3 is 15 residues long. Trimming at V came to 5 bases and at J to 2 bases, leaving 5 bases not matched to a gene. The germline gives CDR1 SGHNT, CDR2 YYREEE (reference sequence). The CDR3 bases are TGTGCCAGCAGTCCACTAGCGGGGAACACAGATACGCAGTATTTT. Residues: CASSPLAGNTDTQYF.

The CDR3 DNA is TGTGCCAGCAGTGTCGGGATACTGGGGTCCGGGGAGCTGTTTTTT. This translates into CASSVGILGSGELFF. The gene calls are TRBV25-1 and TRBJ2-2; TRBD2 is a possible D gene (5 bases). Germline CDR1 MGHDK, CDR2 SYGVNS. This CDR3 has 15 residues. V lost 4 bases to trimming and J lost 6 bases, with 15 bases between them.

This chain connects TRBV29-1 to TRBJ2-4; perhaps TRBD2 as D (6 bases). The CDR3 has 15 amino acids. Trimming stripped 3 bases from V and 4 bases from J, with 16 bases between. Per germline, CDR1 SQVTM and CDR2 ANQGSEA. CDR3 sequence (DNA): TGCAGCGTTGATGGGGACTTCGGCGAAAAAAACATTCAGTACTTC. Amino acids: CSVDGDFGEKNIQYF.

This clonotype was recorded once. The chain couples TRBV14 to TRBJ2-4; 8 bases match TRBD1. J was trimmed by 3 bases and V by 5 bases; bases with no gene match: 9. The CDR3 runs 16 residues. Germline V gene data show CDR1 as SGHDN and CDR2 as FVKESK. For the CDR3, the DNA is TGTGCCAGCAGCAGCCGGGACAGGAAGGGCAAAAACATTCAGTACTTC. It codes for CASSSRDRKGKNIQYF.

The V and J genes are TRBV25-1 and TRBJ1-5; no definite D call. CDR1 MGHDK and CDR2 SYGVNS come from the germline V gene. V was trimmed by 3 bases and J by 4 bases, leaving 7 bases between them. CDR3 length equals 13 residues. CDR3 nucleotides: TGTGCCAGCAGTGACGGGCCGAATCAGCCCCAGCATTTT. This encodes CASSDGPNQPQHF.

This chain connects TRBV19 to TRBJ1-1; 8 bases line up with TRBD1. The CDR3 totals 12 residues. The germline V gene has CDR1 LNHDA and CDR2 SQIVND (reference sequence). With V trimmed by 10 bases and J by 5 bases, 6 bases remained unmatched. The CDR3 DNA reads TGTGCCACCACTCAGGGGGCGACTGAAGCTTTCTTT. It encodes CATTQGATEAFF.

The CDR3 loop is CASSQGWDGYEQYF. CDR3 in DNA: TGCGCCAGCAGCCAAGGATGGGACGGATACGAGCAGTACTTC. The chain employs TRBV4-1 and TRBJ2-7; D is tentatively TRBD1 or TRBD2 (5 bases each). V was shortened by 1 base and J by 4 bases, with 11 bases between the two germline ends. Germline V lookup: CDR1 MGHRA, CDR2 YSYEKL. The CDR3 length is 14 residues.

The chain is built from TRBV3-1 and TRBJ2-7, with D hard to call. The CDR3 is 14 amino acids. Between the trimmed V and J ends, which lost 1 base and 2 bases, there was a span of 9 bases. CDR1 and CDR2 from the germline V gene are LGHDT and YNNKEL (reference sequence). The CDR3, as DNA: TGTGCCAGCAGCCAAGTTCTGGCCGCCTACGAGCAGTACTTC. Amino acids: CASSQVLAAYEQYF.

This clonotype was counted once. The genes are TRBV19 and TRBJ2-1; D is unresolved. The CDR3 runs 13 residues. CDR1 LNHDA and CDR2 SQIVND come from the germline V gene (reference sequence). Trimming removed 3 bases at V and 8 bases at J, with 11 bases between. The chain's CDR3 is CASSIWGEDEQFF. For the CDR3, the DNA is TGTGCCAGTAGTATTTGGGGTGAGGATGAGCAGTTCTTC.